This TCR beta chain was recovered during a study of blood T cell repertoires in COVID-19. CDR1 is SGHNT and CDR2 is YYREEE in the germline V gene (reference sequence). The J segment lost 7 bases and the V segment lost 6 bases, leaving 8 bases of the junction unmatched. The CDR3 covers 15 residues. Only in-frame clones appear in the TCRdb table, and some are missing; sequencing was by immunoSEQ multiplex PCR. The profile shows about 140,000 clones, 75% to 90% of them singletons. The source material was PBMCs or T cells enriched from blood (not recorded which). This chain joins TRBV5-4 and TRBJ1-6, with 9 bases that match TRBD1. The origin of this receptor is a man aged 55 to 70 who had recovered from COVID-19. The CDR3: CASNLGGTGNSPLHF. In DNA form, the CDR3 reads TGTGCCAGCAACTTAGGAGGGACAGGGAATTCACCCCTCCACTTT. Complete variable domain (other parts from reference TRBV5-4 and TRBJ1-6): ETGVTQSPTHLIKTRGQQVTLRCSSQSGHNTVSWYQQALGQGPQFIFQYYREEENGRGNFPPRFSGLQFPNYSSELNVNALELDDSALYLCASNLGGTGNSPLHFGNGTRLTVT.